A selection of T cell receptor beta chains follows, all from one sample in a study of blood T cell repertoires in COVID-19. Here immunoSEQ multiplex PCR was the method, and the copy in TCRdb shows in-frame clones only, minus some. Here the sample spans about 400,000 clones, over 75% being singletons. Source material: PBMCs or T cells enriched from blood (not recorded which). These receptors originate from a woman aged 40 to 55 with acute COVID-19. Both conserved end residues are part of each CDR3. The order of the fields is D gene, clone size, J gene, V gene, CDR3 DNA, CDR3 protein. The D gene is left open where the match is weak. Clone size is shown for a subset of rows, as once, few, many or a class of expanded clone.

D gene: TRBD2
clone size: NA
J gene: TRBJ2-5
V gene: TRBV9
CDR3 DNA: TGTGCCAGCAGCGCTAGCGGGGGGCTTGGGGAGACCCAGTACTTC
CDR3 protein: CASSASGGLGETQYF

D gene: TRBD1
clone size: NA
J gene: TRBJ1-2
V gene: TRBV19
CDR3 DNA: TGTGCCAGTAGTTGGACAGGCCAAGGCTACACCTTC
CDR3 protein: CASSWTGQGYTF

D gene: NA
clone size: few
J gene: TRBJ1-4
V gene: TRBV9
CDR3 DNA: TGTGCCAGCAGCCTGGGGCTTCGGGAAAAACTGTTTTTT
CDR3 protein: CASSLGLREKLFF

D gene: NA
clone size: NA
J gene: TRBJ1-3
V gene: TRBV30
CDR3 DNA: TGTGCCTGGAGGAGCTCTGGAAACACCATATATTTT
CDR3 protein: CAWRSSGNTIYF

D gene: NA
clone size: NA
J gene: TRBJ1-2
V gene: TRBV12-3/TRBV12-4
CDR3 DNA: TGTGCCAGCAGCGCCAGGCTCGCGGGGGGCTACACCTTC
CDR3 protein: CASSARLAGGYTF

D gene: TRBD2
clone size: NA
J gene: TRBJ2-7
V gene: TRBV5-6
CDR3 DNA: TGTGCCAGCAGCTTGCCCGGGGGGTACGAGCAGTACTTC
CDR3 protein: CASSLPGGYEQYF

D gene: NA
clone size: NA
J gene: TRBJ1-1
V gene: TRBV5-1
CDR3 DNA: TGCGCCAGCAGCTTGGAAGGGGATGGTGAAGCTTTCTTT
CDR3 protein: CASSLEGDGEAFF

D gene: TRBD1
clone size: NA
J gene: TRBJ2-7
V gene: TRBV7-9
CDR3 DNA: TGTGCCAGCAGCCCGCGTGGGGCGGGGGACAGGGGGTACGAGCAGTACTTC
CDR3 protein: CASSPRGAGDRGYEQYF

D gene: NA
clone size: NA
J gene: TRBJ1-3
V gene: TRBV5-1
CDR3 DNA: TGCGCCAGCAGCTTGGCAGGGGCGGGTGGAAACACCATATATTTT
CDR3 protein: CASSLAGAGGNTIYF

D gene: NA
clone size: NA
J gene: TRBJ1-4
V gene: TRBV25-1
CDR3 DNA: TGTGCCAGCAGTGCCCGTCTCCAGGCAACTAATGAAAAACTGTTTTTT
CDR3 protein: CASSARLQATNEKLFF

D gene: TRBD2
clone size: NA
J gene: TRBJ2-3
V gene: TRBV3-1/TRBV3-2
CDR3 DNA: TGTGCCAGCAGCCACCTACTAGCGGGGGGCCCCAATACGCAGTATTTT
CDR3 protein: CASSHLLAGGPNTQYF

D gene: TRBD2
clone size: few
J gene: TRBJ2-2
V gene: TRBV7-2
CDR3 DNA: TGTGCCAGCAGCTTAATGGCCGGGCTAGCGGGGTTAAACGGGGAGCTGTTTTTT
CDR3 protein: CASSLMAGLAGLNGELFF

D gene: TRBD1
clone size: NA
J gene: TRBJ1-6
V gene: TRBV27
CDR3 DNA: TGTGCCAGCAGCTCGGGACAGGGGGCTGGCTCCTATAATTCACCCCTCCACTTT
CDR3 protein: CASSSGQGAGSYNSPLHF

D gene: NA
clone size: NA
J gene: TRBJ2-7
V gene: TRBV14
CDR3 DNA: TGTGCCAGCAGCCAAGATCACAGGGACTATTACGAGCAGTACTTC
CDR3 protein: CASSQDHRDYYEQYF